This T cell receptor (beta chain) derives from a study of PD-1 blockade in classical Hodgkin lymphoma. Points from the study as a whole: Patients who responded completely had about the same baseline diversity as newly diagnosed patients. TCR diversity at baseline was reported to be reduced in newly diagnosed patients relative to healthy donors.

Trimming at V came to 5 bases and at J to 2 bases, leaving 7 bases not matched to a gene. Per the germline V gene, CDR1 is SGHTA and CDR2 is FQGNSA. This CDR3 region has 15 residues. Time point described: cycle 4 day 1 (C4D1), after 6 weeks of nivolumab. Every patient had relapsed following autologous stem cell transplantation, and cohorts differed in brentuximab vedotin exposure. TCRdb keeps only in-frame clones here, not all; method: immunoSEQ multiplex PCR. The table includes over 70,000 clones, 90% detected once. A remark on this clone: Its antigen is as yet unknown.

The sample in question was peripheral blood mononuclear cells (PBMCs), obtained before the fourth cycle of nivolumab. This TCR was recovered from a human donor with classical Hodgkin lymphoma. The chain links TRBV7-2 to TRBJ1-2, with 8 nucleotides matching TRBD1. The CDR3: CASSPQGALNYGYTF. DNA for the CDR3: TGTGCCAGCAGCCCTCAGGGGGCCTTAAACTATGGCTACACCTTC.